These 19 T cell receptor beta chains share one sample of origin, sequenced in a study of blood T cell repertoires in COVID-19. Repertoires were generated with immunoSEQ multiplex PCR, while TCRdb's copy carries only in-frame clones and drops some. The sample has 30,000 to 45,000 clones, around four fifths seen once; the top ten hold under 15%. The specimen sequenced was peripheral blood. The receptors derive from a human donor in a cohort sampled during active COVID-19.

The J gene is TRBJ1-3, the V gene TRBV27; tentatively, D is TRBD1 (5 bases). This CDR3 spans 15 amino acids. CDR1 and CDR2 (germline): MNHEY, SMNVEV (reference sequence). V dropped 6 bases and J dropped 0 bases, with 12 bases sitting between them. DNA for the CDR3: TGTGCCAGCAGCCTCCTGGGGGGCTCTGGAAACACCATATATTTT. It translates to CASSLLGGSGNTIYF.

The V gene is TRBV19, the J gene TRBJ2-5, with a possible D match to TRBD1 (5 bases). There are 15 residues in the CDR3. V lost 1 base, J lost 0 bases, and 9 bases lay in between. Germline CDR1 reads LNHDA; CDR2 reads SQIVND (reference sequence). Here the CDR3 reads CASSIGTTYQETQYF. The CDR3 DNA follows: TGTGCCAGTAGTATAGGGACAACGTACCAAGAGACCCAGTACTTC.

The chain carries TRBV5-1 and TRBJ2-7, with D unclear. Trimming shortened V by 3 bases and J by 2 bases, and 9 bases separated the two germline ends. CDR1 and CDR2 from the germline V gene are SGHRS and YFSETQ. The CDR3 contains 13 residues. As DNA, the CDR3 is TGCGCCAGCAGCTCCCCCCTTACCTACGAGCAGTACTTC. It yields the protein CASSSPLTYEQYF.

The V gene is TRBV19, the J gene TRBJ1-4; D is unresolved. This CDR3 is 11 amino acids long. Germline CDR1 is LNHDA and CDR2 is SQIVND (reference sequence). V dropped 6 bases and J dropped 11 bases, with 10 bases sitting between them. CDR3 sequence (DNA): TGTGCCAGTAGCGACTACGGGAAACTGTTTTTT. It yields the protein CASSDYGKLFF.

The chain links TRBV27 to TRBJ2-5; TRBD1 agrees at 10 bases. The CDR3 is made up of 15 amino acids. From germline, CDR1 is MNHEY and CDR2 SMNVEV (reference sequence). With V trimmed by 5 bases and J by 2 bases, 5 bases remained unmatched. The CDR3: CASSERTGGQETQYF. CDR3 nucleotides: TGTGCCAGCAGTGAAAGGACAGGGGGACAAGAGACCCAGTACTTC.

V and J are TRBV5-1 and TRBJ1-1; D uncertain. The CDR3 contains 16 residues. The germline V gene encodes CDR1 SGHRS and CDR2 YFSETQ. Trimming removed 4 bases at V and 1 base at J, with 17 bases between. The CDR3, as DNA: TGCGCCAGCAGCCCCTCGGAGAGGGCAAGGAACACTGAAGCTTTCTTT. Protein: CASSPSERARNTEAFF.

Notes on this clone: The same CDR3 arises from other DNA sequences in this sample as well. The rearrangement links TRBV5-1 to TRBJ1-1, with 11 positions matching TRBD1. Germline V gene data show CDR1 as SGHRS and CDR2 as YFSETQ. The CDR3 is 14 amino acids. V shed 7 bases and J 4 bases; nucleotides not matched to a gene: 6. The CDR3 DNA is TGCGCCAGCTCCACCGGGACAGGGGGCACTGAAGCTTTCTTT. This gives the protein CASSTGTGGTEAFF.

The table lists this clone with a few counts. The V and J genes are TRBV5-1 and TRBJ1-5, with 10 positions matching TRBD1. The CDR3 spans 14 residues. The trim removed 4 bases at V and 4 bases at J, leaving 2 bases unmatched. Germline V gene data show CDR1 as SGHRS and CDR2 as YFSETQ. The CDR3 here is CASSPGQGNQPQHF. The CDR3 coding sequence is TGCGCCAGCAGCCCGGGACAGGGGAATCAGCCCCAGCATTTT.

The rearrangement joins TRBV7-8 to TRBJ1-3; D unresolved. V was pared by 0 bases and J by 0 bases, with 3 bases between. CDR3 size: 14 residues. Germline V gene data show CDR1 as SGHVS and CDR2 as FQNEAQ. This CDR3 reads CASSLAHSGNTIYF. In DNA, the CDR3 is TGTGCCAGCAGCTTAGCCCACTCTGGAAACACCATATATTTT.

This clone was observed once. This CDR3 is CASSIQGSWTDTQYF. The CDR3 DNA follows: TGTGCCAGTAGTATCCAGGGGTCCTGGACAGATACGCAGTATTTT. The V gene is TRBV19, the J gene TRBJ2-3, with TRBD1 as a possible D gene (6 bases). The V and J ends lost 3 bases and 3 bases respectively, with 13 bases between them. The germline V gene encodes CDR1 LNHDA and CDR2 SQIVND (reference sequence). The CDR3 extends over 15 amino acids.

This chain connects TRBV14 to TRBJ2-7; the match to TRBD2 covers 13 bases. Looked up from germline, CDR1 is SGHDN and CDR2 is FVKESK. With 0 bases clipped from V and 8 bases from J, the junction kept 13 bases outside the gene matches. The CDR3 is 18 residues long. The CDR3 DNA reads TGTGCCAGCAGCCAAGATCCACTAGCGGGGGGGCTCTATACTCAGCAGTACTTC. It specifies CASSQDPLAGGLYTQQYF.

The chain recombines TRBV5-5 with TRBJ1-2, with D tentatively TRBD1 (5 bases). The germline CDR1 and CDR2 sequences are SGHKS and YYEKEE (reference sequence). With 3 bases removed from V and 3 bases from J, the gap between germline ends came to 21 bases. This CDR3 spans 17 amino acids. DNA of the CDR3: TGTGCCAGCAGCTACCTCGCGATGGCGCAGGGTGACTATGGCTACACCTTC. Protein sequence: CASSYLAMAQGDYGYTF.

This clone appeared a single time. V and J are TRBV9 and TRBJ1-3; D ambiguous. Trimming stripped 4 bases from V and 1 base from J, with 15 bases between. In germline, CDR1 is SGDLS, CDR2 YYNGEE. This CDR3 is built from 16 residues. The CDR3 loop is CASSPRLTESGNTIYF. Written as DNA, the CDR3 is TGTGCCAGCAGCCCCAGACTGACCGAGTCTGGAAACACCATATATTTT.

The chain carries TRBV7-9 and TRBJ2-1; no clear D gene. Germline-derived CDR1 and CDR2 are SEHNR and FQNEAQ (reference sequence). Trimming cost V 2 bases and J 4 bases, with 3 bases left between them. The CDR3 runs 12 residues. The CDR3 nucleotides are TGTGCCAGCAGCTTACCTTACAATGAGCAGTTCTTC. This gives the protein CASSLPYNEQFF.

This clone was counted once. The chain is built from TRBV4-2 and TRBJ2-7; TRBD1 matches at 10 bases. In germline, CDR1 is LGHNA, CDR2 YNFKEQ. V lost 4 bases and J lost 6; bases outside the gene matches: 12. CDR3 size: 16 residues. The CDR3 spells CASSLSPGTGVAEQYF. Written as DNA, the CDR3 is TGTGCCAGCAGCCTAAGTCCGGGGACAGGGGTTGCCGAGCAGTACTTC.

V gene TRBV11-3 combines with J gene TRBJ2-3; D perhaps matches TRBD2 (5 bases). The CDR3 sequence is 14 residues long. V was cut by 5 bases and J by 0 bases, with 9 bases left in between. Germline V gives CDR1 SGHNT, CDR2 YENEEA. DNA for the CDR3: TGTGCCAGCAGCCCGGGGATCAGCACAGATACGCAGTATTTT. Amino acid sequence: CASSPGISTDTQYF. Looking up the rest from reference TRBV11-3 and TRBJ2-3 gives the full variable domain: EAGVVQSPRYKIIEKKQPVAFWCNPISGHNTLYWYLQNLGQGPELLIRYENEEAVDDSQLPKDRFSAERLKGVDSTLKIQPAELGDSAVYLCASSPGISTDTQYFGPGTRLTVL.

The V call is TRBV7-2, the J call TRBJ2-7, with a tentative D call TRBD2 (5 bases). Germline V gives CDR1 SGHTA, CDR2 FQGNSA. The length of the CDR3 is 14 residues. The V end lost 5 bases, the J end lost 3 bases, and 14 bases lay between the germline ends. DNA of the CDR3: TGTGCCAGCAGCGGCCGGGAAGCGAGCTACGAGCAGTACTTC. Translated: CASSGREASYEQYF.

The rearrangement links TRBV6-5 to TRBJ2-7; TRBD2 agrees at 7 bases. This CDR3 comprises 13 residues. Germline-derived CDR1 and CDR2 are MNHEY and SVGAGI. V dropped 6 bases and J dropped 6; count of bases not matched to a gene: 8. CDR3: CASRNGGRGEQYF. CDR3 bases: TGTGCCAGCAGGAACGGGGGGAGGGGCGAGCAGTACTTC.

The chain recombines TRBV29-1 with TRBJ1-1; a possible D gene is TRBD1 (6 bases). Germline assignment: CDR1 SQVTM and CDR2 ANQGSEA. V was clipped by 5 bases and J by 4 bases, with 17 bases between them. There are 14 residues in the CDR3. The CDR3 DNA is TGCAGCGTTCCCGTTACAGGGTGGGGCACTGAAGCTTTCTTT. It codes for CSVPVTGWGTEAFF.